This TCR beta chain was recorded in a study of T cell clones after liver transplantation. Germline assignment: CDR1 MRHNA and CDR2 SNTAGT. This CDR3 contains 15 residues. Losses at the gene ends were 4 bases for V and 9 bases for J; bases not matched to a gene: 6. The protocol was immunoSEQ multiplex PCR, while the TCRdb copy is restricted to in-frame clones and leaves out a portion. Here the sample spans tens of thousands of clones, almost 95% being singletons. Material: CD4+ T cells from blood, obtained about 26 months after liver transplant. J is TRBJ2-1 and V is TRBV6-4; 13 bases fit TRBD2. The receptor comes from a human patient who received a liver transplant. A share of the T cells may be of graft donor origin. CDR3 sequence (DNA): TGTGCCAGCAGTGCCGGACTAGCGGGAGTAGGTGAGCAGTTCTTC. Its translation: CASSAGLAGVGEQFF.